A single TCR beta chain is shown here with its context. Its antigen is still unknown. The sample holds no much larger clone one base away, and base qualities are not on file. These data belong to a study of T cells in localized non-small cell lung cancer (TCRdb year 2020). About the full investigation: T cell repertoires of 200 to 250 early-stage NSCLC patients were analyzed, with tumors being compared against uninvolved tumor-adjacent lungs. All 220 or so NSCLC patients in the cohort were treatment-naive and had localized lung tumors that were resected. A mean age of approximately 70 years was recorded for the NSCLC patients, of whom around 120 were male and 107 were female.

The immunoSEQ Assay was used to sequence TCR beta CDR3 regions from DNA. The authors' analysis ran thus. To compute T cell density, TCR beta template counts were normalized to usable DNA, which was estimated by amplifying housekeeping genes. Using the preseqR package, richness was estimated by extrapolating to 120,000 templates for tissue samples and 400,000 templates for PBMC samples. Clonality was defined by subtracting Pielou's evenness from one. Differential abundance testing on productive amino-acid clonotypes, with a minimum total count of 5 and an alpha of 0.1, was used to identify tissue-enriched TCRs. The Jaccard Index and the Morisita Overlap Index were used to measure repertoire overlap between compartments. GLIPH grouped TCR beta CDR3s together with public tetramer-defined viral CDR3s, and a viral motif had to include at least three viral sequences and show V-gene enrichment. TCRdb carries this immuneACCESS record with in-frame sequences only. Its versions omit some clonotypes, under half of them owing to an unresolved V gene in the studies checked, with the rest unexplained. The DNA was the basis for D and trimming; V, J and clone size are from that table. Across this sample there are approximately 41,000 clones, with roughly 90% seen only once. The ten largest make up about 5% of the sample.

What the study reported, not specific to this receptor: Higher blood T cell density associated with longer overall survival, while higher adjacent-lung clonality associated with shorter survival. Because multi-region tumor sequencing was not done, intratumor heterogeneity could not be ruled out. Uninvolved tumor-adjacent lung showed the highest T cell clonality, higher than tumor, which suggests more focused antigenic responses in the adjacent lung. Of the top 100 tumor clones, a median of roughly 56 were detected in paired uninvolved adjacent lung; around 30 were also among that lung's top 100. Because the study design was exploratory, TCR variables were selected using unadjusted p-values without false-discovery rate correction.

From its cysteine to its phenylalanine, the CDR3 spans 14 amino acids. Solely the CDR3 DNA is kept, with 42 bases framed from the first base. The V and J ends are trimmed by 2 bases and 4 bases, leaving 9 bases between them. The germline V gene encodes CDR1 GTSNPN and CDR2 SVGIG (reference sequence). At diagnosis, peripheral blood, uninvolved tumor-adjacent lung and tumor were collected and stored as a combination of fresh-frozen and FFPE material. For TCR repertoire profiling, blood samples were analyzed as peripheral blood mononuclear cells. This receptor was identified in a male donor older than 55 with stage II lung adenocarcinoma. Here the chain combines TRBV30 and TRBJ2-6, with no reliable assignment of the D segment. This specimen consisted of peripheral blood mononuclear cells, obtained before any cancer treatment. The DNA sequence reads TGTGCCTGGAGTAACTTTCAGGGGGCCAACGTCCTGACTTTC. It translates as CAWSNFQGANVLTF.